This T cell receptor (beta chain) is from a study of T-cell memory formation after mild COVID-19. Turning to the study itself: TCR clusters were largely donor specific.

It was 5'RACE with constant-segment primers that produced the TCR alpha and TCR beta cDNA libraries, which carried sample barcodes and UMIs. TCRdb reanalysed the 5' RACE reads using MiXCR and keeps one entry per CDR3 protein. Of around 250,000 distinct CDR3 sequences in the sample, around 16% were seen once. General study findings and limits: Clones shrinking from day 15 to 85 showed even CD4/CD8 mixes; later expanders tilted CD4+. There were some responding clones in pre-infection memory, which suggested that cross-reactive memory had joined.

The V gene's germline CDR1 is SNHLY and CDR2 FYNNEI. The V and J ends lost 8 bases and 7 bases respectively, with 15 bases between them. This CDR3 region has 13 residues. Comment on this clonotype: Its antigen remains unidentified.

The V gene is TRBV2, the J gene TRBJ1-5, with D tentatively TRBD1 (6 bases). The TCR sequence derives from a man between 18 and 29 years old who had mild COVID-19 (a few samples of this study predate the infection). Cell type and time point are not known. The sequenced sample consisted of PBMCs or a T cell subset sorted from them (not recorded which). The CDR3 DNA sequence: TGTGCCAGCCAAGGGGGGTTTCGACAGCCCCAGCATTTT. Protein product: CASQGGFRQPQHF.